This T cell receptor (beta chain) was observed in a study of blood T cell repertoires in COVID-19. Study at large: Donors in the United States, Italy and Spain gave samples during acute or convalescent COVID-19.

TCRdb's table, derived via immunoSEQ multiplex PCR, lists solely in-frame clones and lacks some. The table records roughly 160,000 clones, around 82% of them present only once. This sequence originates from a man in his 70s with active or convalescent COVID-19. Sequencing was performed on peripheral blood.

The CDR3 region is CASSFGDRGGEKLFF. CDR3 DNA: TGTGCCAGCAGTTTCGGGGACAGGGGAGGTGAAAAACTGTTTTTT. V is TRBV28 and J is TRBJ1-4; 10 bases line up with TRBD1. Looked up from germline, CDR1 is MDHEN and CDR2 is SYDVKM. This CDR3 contains 15 residues. Unmatched junction bases numbered 5, after V lost 3 bases and J lost 7 bases.